The sequence of this T cell receptor (beta chain) was determined in a study of T cell clonotyping in hematopoietic cell transplantation. Time point meaning: recipient sample about 28 days before transplant, after cytoreduction. The CDR3 is 15 amino acids. The germline gives CDR1 SGHRS, CDR2 YFSETQ. The J segment lost 9 bases and the V segment lost 0 bases, leaving 7 bases of the junction unmatched. Method: immunoSEQ multiplex PCR; TCRdb's copy keeps in-frame clones and lacks some. Among some 76,000 clones listed, roughly 95% were seen once. The V call is TRBV5-1, the J call TRBJ2-1; 9 bases agree with TRBD2. This receptor was identified in a woman aged 50 to 60 with acute myeloid leukemia. Some clones in this sample may be carry-over from other donors' samples. The sample consisted of peripheral blood mononuclear cells, taken before stem cell transplant. The CDR3 nucleotides read TGCGCCAGCAGCTTGGAGGTAGCGGGAGTAGGTGAGCAGTTCTTC. Translated, it gives CASSLEVAGVGEQFF.